One and the same sample provided the 7 T cell receptor beta chains below, sequenced in a study of T cells after yellow fever vaccination. MiXCR, run by TCRdb on the 5' RACE reads, gives a single entry per CDR3 protein. Altogether 40,000 to 50,000 distinct CDR3 sequences are present, 6.8% being singletons, with the ten largest covering over 14%. Sequencing used CD8+ T cells not binding an NS4B(214-222) dextramer, sorted from PBMCs, obtained 45 days after the yellow fever booster vaccination. These receptors were taken from a man aged 25-45 years who received the YFV17D yellow fever vaccine.

A word on this clonotype: Being one base from a much bigger clone, this may be a read error. The rearrangement links TRBV11-2 to TRBJ2-2; perhaps TRBD2 as D (6 bases). Germline CDR1 reads SGHAT; CDR2 reads FQNNGV. The CDR3 spans 14 residues. Trimming stripped 1 base from V and 9 bases from J, with 12 bases between. CDR3 in amino acids: CASSLGPGSRELFF. The CDR3 region has the DNA TGTGCCAGCAGCTTAGGTCCCGGGAGTCGGGAGCTGTTTTTT.

This clonotype showed up many times. This rearrangement joins TRBV12-3 or TRBV12-4 to TRBJ1-2, with 7 bases fitting TRBD1. V gave up 7 bases and J gave up 5 bases; unmatched junction bases: 10. There are 14 residues in the CDR3. CDR3 in amino acids: CASNRIGTAYGYTF. The CDR3 DNA reads TGTGCCAGCAATAGAATAGGGACAGCATATGGCTACACCTTC.

This clonotype was counted many times. The genes are TRBV27 and TRBJ1-1, with 9 bases aligning to TRBD1. Germline V gene data show CDR1 as MNHEY and CDR2 as SMNVEV (reference sequence). The CDR3 sequence is 15 residues long. The V segment lost 6 bases and the J segment 2 bases; nucleotides outside the gene matches: 7. The CDR3 bases are TGTGCCAGCAGCCGGACAGGGGCATTTAACACTGAAGCTTTCTTT. The encoded protein is CASSRTGAFNTEAFF.

This clonotype occurred many times. The chain links TRBV7-9 to TRBJ2-7; tentatively, D is TRBD1 (6 bases). Germline lookup yields CDR1 SEHNR and CDR2 FQNEAQ (reference sequence). V shed 5 bases and J shed 3 bases, with 14 bases lying between them. The CDR3 contains 14 residues. The CDR3 loop is CASSPPGAHYEQYF. In DNA, the CDR3 is TGTGCCAGCAGCCCCCCAGGGGCCCACTACGAGCAGTACTTC.

Ten or more counts support this clonotype. The chain carries TRBV27 and TRBJ2-7; D is possibly TRBD1 (5 bases). Germline V gene sequence: CDR1 MNHEY, CDR2 SMNVEV (reference sequence). The CDR3 runs 13 residues. Trimming cost V 2 bases and J 2 bases, with 7 bases left between them. In nucleotides, the CDR3 is TGTGCCAGCAGTTTAGGGGCCGCCTACGAGCAGTACTTC. Its protein is CASSLGAAYEQYF.

Many counts were recorded for this clonotype. This rearrangement joins TRBV20-1 to TRBJ2-1; 8 bases line up with TRBD1. This CDR3 region has 12 residues. CDR1 is DFQATT and CDR2 is SNEGSKA in the germline V gene (reference sequence). V trimming: 4 bases; J trimming: 13 bases; junction bases outside the gene matches: 9. The CDR3 nucleotides read TGCAGTGCTACTGGGACAGGTCGGTCACAGTTCTTC. Translation gives CSATGTGRSQFF.

This clonotype was observed once. This could be a read error, since a much larger clone is one nucleotide away. The rearrangement joins TRBV6-4 to TRBJ2-1, with 12 bases fitting TRBD2. The germline V gene has CDR1 MRHNA and CDR2 SNTAGT. Trimming at V came to 6 bases and at J to 4 bases, leaving 4 bases not matched to a gene. The length of the CDR3 is 15 residues. DNA for the CDR3: TGTGCCAGCAGCCATCTAGCGGGAGGGTACAATGAGCAGTTCTTC. Protein product: CASSHLAGGYNEQFF.